This T cell receptor (beta chain) was observed in a study of response to subunit inactivated influenza vaccine. The study, taken as a whole, reports: New T cells are recruited in small numbers by each seasonal influenza vaccination, according to the authors' suggestion.

This clonotype was counted only a few times. What it binds is unknown. This CDR3 comprises 14 residues. The V end lost 1 base, the J end lost 7 bases, and 13 bases lay between the germline ends. In germline, CDR1 is SGHVS, CDR2 FNYEAQ. TCRdb reanalysed the RT-PCR reads using MiXCR and keeps one entry per CDR3 protein. This sample has 400,000 to 650,000 distinct CDR3 sequences, with roughly 7.9% found just once. The chain carries TRBV7-6 and TRBJ2-5; D gene unclear. This receptor was identified in a man aged 45 to 70 who received an inactivated influenza vaccine. Here the sequenced sample was PBMCs from blood, taken 23 months after vaccination. The CDR3, as DNA: TGTGCCAGCAGCTTAGGGTCTTATACGGGGACCCAGTACTTC. This gives the protein CASSLGSYTGTQYF.